This record covers a single T cell receptor beta chain. Its antigen is unidentified. This record belongs to a study of vaccination and CD4 T cells after COVID-19. In the study overall: The convalescents comprised six males and four females, two of them Hispanic.

An Oncomine TCR Beta short-read assay was used to sequence the DNA from cultured CD4+ T cells. Genomic DNA was drawn out of CD4+ T cells grown in culture. TCRdb redid the calling of the PCR reads with MiXCR, one entry per CDR3 protein. The data show 2,500 to 4,000 distinct CDR3 sequences, roughly 80% seen once. Noted treatment: roughly ten-day PBMC culture with coronavirus spike peptide pools or control peptides (ViraFEST assay). Every well contained approximately 2 million PBMCs, which were grown with about 10 IU/ml IL-2 and approximately 9.9 ug/ml peptide pools. Germline V gene sequence: CDR1 DFQATT, CDR2 SNEGSKA (reference sequence). The length of the CDR3 is 17 residues. V shed 0 bases and J 9 bases; nucleotides not matched to a gene: 17.

The chain employs TRBV20-1 and TRBJ1-5; 7 nucleotides match TRBD1. The sequence was obtained from a human donor who had recovered from COVID-19. Specimen: CD4+ T cells from blood, cultured in vitro. CDR3 amino acids: CSARDSRRGTVGRPQHF. In nucleotides, the CDR3 is TGCAGTGCTAGAGATAGCCGTCGGGGGACAGTAGGTCGGCCCCAGCATTTT.